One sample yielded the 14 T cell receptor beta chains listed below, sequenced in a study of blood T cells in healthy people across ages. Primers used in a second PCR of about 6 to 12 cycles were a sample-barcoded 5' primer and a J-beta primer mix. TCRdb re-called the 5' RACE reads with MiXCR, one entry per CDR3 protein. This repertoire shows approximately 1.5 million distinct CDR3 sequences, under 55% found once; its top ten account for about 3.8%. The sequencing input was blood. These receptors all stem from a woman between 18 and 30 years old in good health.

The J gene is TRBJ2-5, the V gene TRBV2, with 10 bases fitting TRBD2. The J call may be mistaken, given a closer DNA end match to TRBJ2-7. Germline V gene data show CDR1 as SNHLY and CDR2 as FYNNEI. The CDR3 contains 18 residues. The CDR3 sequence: CASSEFVVLAGTSYEQYF. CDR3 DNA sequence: TGTGCCAGCAGTGAATTCGTGGTACTAGCGGGGACCTCCTACGAGCAGTACTTC.

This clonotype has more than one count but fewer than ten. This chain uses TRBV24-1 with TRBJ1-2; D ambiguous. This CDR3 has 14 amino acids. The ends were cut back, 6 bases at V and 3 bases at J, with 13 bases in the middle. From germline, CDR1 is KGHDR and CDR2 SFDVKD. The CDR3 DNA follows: TGTGCCACCAGTCCGACAAACCTCTACTATGGCTACACCTTC. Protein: CATSPTNLYYGYTF.

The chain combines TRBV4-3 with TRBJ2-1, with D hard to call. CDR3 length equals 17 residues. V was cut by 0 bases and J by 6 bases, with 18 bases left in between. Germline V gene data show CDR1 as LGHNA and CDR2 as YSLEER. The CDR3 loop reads CASSQDTYFSLVNEQFF. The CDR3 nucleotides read TGCGCCAGCAGCCAAGATACGTACTTTTCTCTTGTCAATGAGCAGTTCTTC.

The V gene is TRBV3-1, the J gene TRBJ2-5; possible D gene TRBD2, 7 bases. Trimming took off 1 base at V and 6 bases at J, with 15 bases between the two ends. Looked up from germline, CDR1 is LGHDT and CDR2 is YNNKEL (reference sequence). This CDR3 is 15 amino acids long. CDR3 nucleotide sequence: TGTGCCAGCAGCCAAGGGGACGGGGGGCCTAAGACCCAGTACTTC. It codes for CASSQGDGGPKTQYF.

The CDR3 loop reads CASSLERNEETQYF. The CDR3 region has the DNA TGCGCCAGCAGCTTGGAACGAAATGAAGAGACCCAGTACTTC. The chain has TRBV5-1 and TRBJ2-5, with no clear D. The CDR3 is made up of 14 amino acids. Germline-derived CDR1 and CDR2 are SGHRS and YFSETQ. V was clipped by 0 bases and J by 3 bases, with 9 bases between them. The variable domain in full, with the rest retrieved from reference TRBV5-1 and TRBJ2-5, is KAGVTQTPRYLIKTRGQQVTLSCSPISGHRSVSWYQQTPGQGLQFLFEYFSETQRNKGNFPGRFSGRQFSNSRSEMNVSTLELGDSALYLCASSLERNEETQYFGPGTRLLVL.

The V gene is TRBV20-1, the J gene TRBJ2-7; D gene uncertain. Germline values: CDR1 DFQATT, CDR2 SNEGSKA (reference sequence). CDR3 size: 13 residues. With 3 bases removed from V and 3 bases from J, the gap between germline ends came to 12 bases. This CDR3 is CSARGPPHYEQYF. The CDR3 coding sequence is TGCAGTGCTAGGGGCCCTCCCCACTACGAGCAGTACTTC.

The CDR3 coding sequence is TGTGCCAGCAGCTCAGGGGCCGATATTTCGACTGAAGCTTTCTTT. It codes for CASSSGADISTEAFF. The chain recombines TRBV7-9 with TRBJ1-1, with D tentatively TRBD1 (6 bases). V was shortened by 4 bases and J by 5 bases, with 17 bases between the two germline ends. This CDR3 has 15 residues. Germline V gene data show CDR1 as SEHNR and CDR2 as FQNEAQ (reference sequence).

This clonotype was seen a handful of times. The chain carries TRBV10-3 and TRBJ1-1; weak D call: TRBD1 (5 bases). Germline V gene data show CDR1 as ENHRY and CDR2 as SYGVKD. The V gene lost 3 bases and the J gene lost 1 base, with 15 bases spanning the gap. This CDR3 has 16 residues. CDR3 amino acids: CAISDLDSGKNTEAFF. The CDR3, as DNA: TGTGCCATCAGTGACCTCGACAGCGGAAAGAACACTGAAGCTTTCTTT.

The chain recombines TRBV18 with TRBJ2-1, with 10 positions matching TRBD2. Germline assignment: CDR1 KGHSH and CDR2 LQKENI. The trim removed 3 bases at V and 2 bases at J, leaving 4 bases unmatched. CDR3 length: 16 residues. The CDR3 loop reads CASSPGAGGTYNEQFF. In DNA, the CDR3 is TGTGCCAGCTCACCGGGAGCGGGAGGGACCTACAATGAGCAGTTCTTC.

For the CDR3, the DNA is TGTGCCAGCAGACGGACAGGGGGGGTTCTCCAGCCCCAGCATTTT. It is translated as CASRRTGGVLQPQHF. The V call is TRBV12-3 or TRBV12-4, the J call TRBJ1-5; 10 bases line up with TRBD1. V lost 6 bases to trimming and J lost 7 bases; unmatched junction nucleotides: 9. This CDR3 is built from 15 residues.

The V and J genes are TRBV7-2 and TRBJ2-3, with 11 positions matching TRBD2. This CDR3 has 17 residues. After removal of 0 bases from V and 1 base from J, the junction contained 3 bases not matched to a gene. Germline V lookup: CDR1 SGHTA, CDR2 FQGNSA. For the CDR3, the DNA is TGTGCCAGCAGCTTAGCAGTAGCGGGGGGGGGCACAGATACGCAGTATTTT. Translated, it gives CASSLAVAGGGTDTQYF.

This CDR3 is CASSQGQRIEQYF. The DNA of the CDR3 is TGTGCCAGCAGCCAGGGACAGCGGATCGAGCAGTACTTC. V and J are TRBV4-2 and TRBJ2-7; 7 bases line up with TRBD1. In germline, CDR1 is LGHNA, CDR2 YNFKEQ. J gave up 6 bases and V 3 bases, and 5 bases lay outside the gene matches. The CDR3 sequence is 13 residues long.

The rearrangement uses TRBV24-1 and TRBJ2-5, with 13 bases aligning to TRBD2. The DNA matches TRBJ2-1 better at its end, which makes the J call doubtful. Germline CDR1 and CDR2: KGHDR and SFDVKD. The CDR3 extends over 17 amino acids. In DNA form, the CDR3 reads TGTGCCACCAGTGAGGGACTAGCGGGAAGGTACCAAGAGACCCAGTTCTTC. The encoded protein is CATSEGLAGRYQETQFF.

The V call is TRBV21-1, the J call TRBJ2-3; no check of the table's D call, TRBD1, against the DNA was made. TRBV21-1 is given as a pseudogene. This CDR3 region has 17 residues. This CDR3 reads CASTNASGGAGTDTQYF. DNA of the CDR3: TGTGCCAGCACCAACGCCTCAGGGGGCGCGGGCACAGATACGCAGTATTTT.